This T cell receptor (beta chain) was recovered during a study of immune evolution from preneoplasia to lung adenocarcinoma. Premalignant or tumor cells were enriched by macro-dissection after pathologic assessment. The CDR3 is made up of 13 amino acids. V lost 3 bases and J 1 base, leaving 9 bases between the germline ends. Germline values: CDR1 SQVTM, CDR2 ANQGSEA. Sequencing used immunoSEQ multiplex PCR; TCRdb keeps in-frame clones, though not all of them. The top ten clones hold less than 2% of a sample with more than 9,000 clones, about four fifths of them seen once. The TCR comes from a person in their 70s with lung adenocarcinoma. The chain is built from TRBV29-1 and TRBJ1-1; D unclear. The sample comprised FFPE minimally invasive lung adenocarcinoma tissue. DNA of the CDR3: TGCAGCGTTGAGGTCGGGAGGAACACTGAAGCTTTCTTT. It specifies CSVEVGRNTEAFF.